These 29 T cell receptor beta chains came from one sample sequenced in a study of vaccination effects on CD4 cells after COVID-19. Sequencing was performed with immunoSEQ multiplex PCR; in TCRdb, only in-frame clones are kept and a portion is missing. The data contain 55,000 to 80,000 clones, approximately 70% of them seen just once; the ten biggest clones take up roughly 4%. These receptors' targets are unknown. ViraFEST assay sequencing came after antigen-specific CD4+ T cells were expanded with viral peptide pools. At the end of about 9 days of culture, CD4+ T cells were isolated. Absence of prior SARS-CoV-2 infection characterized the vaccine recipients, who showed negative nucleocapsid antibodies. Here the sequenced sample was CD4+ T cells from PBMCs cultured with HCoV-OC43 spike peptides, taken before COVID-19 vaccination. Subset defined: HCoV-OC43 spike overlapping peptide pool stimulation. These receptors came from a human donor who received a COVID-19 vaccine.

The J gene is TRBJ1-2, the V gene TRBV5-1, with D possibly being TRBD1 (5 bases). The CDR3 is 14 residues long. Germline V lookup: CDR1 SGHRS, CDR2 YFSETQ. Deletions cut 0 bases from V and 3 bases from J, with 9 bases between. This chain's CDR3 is CASSLAGFDYGYTF. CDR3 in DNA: TGCGCCAGCAGCTTGGCAGGGTTCGACTATGGCTACACCTTC.

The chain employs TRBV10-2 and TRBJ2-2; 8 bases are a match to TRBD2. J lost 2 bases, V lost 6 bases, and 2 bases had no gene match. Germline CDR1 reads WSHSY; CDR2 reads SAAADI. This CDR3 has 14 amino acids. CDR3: CASRRGENTGELFF. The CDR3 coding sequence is TGCGCCAGCAGGCGGGGGGAAAACACCGGGGAGCTGTTTTTT.

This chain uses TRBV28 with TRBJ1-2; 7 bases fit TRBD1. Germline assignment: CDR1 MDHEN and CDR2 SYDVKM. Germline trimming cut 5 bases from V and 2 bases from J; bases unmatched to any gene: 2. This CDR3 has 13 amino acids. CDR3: CASSTGENYGYTF. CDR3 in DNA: TGTGCCAGCAGTACAGGGGAGAACTATGGCTACACCTTC.

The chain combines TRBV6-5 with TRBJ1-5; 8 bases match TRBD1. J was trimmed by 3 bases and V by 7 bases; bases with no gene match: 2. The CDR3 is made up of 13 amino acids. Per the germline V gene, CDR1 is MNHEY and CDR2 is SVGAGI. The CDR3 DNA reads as TGTGCCAGCACCAGGGGGCCCAATCAGCCCCAGCATTTT. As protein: CASTRGPNQPQHF.

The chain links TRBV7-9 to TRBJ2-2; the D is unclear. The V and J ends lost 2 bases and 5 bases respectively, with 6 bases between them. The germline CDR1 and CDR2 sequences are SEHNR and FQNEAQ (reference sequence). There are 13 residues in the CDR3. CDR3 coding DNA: TGTGCCAGCAGCTTAAGGGTGACCGGGGAGCTGTTTTTT. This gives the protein CASSLRVTGELFF.

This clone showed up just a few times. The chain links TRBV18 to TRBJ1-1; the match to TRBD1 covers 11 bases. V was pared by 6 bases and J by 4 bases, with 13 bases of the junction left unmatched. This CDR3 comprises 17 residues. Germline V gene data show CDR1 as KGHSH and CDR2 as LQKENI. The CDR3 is CASSRTGGDPVGTEAFF. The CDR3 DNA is TGTGCCAGCTCCCGGACAGGGGGCGACCCTGTCGGCACTGAAGCTTTCTTT. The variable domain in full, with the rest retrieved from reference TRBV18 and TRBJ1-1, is NAGVMQNPRHLVRRRGQEARLRCSPMKGHSHVYWYRQLPEEGLKFMVYLQKENIIDESGMPKERFSAEFPKEGPSILRIQQVVRGDSAAYFCASSRTGGDPVGTEAFFGQGTRLTVV.

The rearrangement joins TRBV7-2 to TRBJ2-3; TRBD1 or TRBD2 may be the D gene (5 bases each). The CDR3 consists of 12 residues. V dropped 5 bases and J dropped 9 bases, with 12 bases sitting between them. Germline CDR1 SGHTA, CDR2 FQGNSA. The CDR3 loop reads CASSPGPSTQYF. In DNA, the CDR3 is TGTGCCAGCAGCCCGGGACCATCAACGCAGTATTTT.

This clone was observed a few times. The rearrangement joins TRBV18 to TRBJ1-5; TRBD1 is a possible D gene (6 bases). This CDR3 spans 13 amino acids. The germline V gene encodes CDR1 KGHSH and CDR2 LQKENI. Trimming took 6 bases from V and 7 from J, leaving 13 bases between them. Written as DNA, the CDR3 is TGTGCCAGCTCGCCTACAGGGTTACAGCCCCAGCATTTT. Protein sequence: CASSPTGLQPQHF. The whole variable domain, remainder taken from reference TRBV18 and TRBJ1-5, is NAGVMQNPRHLVRRRGQEARLRCSPMKGHSHVYWYRQLPEEGLKFMVYLQKENIIDESGMPKERFSAEFPKEGPSILRIQQVVRGDSAAYFCASSPTGLQPQHFGDGTRLSIL.

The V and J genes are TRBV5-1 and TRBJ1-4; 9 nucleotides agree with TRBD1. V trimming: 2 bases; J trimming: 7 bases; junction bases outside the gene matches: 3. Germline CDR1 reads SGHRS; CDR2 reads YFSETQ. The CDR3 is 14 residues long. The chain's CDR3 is CASSLQGAREKLFF. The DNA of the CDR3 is TGCGCCAGCAGCTTACAGGGGGCGCGTGAAAAACTGTTTTTT.

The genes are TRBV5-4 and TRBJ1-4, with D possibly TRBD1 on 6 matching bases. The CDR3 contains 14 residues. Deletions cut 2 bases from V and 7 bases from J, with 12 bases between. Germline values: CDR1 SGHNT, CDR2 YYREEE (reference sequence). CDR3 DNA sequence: TGTGCCAGCAGCTTATCGGACAGATCTGAAAAACTGTTTTTT. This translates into CASSLSDRSEKLFF.

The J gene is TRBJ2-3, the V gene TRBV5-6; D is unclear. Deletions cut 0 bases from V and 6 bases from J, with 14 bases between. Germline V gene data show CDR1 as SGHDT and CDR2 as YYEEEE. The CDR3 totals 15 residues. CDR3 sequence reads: CASSLGTAILDTQYF. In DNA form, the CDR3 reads TGTGCCAGCAGCTTGGGGACGGCTATTCTTGATACGCAGTATTTT.

CDR3 nucleotide sequence: TGTGCCAGCAGCCAAATAACAGGGGGAATAAGGGGGGAGACCCAGTACTTC. The encoded protein is CASSQITGGIRGETQYF. This sequence joins TRBV3-1 (or the pseudogene TRBV3-2) and TRBJ2-5, with 8 bases aligning to TRBD1. The CDR3 runs to 17 residues. The germline gives CDR1 LGHDT, CDR2 YNNKEL (reference sequence). J gave up 5 bases and V 2 bases, and 13 bases lay outside the gene matches.

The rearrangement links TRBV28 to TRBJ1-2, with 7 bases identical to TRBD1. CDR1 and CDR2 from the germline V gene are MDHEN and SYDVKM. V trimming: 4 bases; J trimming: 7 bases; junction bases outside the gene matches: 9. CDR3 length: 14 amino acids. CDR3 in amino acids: CASSSQDRVGGYTF. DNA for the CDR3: TGTGCCAGCAGTTCTCAAGACAGGGTCGGTGGCTACACCTTC.

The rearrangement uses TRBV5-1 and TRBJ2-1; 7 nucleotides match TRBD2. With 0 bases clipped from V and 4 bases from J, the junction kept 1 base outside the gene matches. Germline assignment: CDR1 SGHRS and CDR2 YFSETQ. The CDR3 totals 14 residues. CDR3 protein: CASSLDGGYNEQFF. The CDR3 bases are TGCGCCAGCAGCTTGGACGGGGGGTACAATGAGCAGTTCTTC.

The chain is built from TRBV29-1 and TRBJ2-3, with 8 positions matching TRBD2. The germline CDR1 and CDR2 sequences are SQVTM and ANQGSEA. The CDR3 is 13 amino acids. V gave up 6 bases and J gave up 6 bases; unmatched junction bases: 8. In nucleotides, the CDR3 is TGCAGCGTCGGCGGGGGGCCTACGGATACGCAGTATTTT. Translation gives CSVGGGPTDTQYF.

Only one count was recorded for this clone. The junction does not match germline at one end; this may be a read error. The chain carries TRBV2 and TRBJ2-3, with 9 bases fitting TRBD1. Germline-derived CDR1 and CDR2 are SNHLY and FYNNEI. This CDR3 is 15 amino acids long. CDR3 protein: CATGPGGTGTGTQYF. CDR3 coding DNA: TGTGCCACCGGCCCCGGGGGGACAGGGACAGGTACGCAGTATTTT. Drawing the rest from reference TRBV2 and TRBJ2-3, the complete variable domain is EPEVTQTPSHQVTQMGQEVILRCVPISNHLYFYWYRQILGQKVEFLVSFYNNEISEKSEIFDDQFSVERPDGSNFTLKIRSTKLEDSAMYFCATGPGGTGTGTQYFGPGTRLTVL.

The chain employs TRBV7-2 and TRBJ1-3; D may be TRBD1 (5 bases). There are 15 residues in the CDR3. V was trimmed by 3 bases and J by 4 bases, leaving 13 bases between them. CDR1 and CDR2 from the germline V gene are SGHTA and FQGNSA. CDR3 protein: CASSFWRQTGNTIYF. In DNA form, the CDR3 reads TGTGCCAGCAGCTTTTGGCGACAGACCGGAAACACCATATATTTT.

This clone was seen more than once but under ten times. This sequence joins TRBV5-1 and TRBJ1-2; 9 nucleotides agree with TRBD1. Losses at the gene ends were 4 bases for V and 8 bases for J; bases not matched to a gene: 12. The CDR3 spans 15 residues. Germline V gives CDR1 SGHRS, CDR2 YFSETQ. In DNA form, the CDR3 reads TGCGCCAGCAGCCCCAGAGGGACAGGGCTCGGAGGCTACACCTTC. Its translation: CASSPRGTGLGGYTF.

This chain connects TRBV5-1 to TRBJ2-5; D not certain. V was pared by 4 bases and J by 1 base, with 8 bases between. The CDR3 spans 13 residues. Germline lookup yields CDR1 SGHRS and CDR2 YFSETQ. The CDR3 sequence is CASSPGVQETQYF. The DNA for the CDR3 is TGCGCCAGCAGCCCCGGCGTCCAAGAGACCCAGTACTTC.

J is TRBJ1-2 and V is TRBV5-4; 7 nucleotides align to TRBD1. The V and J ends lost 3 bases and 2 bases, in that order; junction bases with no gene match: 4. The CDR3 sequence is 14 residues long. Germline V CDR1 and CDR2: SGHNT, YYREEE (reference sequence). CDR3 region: CASSSPDRNYGYTF. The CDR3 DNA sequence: TGTGCCAGCAGCTCCCCGGACAGGAACTATGGCTACACCTTC.

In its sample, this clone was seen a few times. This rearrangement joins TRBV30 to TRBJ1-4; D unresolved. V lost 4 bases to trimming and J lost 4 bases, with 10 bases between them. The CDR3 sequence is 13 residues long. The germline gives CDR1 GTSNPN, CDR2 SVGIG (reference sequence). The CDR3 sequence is CAWTVRDNEKLFF. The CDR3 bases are TGTGCCTGGACAGTAAGAGATAATGAAAAACTGTTTTTT.

CDR3 sequence (DNA): TGTGCCATCAGTGAGGGACTATCACCAGGGGATGAGACCCAGTACTTC. Translation: CAISEGLSPGDETQYF. The V call is TRBV10-3, the J call TRBJ2-5; D tentatively fits TRBD1 or TRBD2 (6 bases each). Per germline, CDR1 ENHRY and CDR2 SYGVKD. This CDR3 region has 16 residues. Trimming pared 2 bases from V and 5 bases from J, leaving 18 bases between.

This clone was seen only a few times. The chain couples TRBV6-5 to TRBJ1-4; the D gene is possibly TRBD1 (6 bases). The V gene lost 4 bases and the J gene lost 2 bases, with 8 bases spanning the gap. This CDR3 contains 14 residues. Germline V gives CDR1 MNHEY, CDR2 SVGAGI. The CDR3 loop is CASSFDRTNEKLFF. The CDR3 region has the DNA TGTGCCAGCAGTTTCGACAGGACTAATGAAAAACTGTTTTTT.

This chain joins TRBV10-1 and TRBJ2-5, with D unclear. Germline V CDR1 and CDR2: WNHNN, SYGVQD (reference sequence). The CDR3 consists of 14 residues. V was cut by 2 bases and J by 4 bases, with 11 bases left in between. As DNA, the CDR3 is TGCGCCAGCAGTGAGGGCCGGACCCGAGAGACCCAGTACTTC. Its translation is CASSEGRTRETQYF.

The CDR3 sequence is CASSLVGESETQYF. For the CDR3, the DNA is TGTGCCAGCAGCTTGGTAGGGGAATCTGAGACCCAGTACTTC. V usage is TRBV5-5 and J usage is TRBJ2-5, with D possibly TRBD1 on 5 matching bases. This CDR3 is built from 14 residues. The germline V gene encodes CDR1 SGHKS and CDR2 YYEKEE (reference sequence). V was shortened by 0 bases and J by 5 bases, with 11 bases between the two germline ends.

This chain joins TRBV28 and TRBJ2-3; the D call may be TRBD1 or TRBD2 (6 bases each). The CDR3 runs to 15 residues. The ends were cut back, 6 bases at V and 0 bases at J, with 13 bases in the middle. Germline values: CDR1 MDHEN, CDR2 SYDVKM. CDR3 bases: TGTGCCAGCAGCGAAGGGGGGAGGAGCACAGATACGCAGTATTTT. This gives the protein CASSEGGRSTDTQYF.

The CDR3 DNA reads TGTGCCAGCGGCCATCAGCCCCAGCATTTT. It codes for CASGHQPQHF. The chain is built from TRBV6-5 and TRBJ1-5; the D is unclear. The CDR3 spans 10 residues. The germline V and J ends were trimmed by 8 bases and 5 bases, with 4 bases remaining between them. Germline lookup yields CDR1 MNHEY and CDR2 SVGAGI.

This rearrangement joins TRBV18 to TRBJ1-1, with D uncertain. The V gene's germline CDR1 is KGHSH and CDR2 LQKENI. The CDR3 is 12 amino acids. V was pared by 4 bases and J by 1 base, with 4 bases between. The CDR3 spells CASSRGNTEAFF. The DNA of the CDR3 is TGTGCCAGCTCACGAGGGAACACTGAAGCTTTCTTT.

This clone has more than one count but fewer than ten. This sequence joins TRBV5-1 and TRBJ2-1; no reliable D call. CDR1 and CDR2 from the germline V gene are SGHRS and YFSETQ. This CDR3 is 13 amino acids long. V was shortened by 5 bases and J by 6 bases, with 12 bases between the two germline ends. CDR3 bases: TGCGCCAGCAGTCTGGGCAGTGGCAATGAGCAGTTCTTC. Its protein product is CASSLGSGNEQFF.